This record looks at one T cell receptor (beta chain) sequence and its context. These data come from a study of blood T cell repertoires in COVID-19. On the study more broadly: Samples representing acute and convalescent COVID-19 were sourced from the United States, Italy and Spain.

TCRdb's table, derived via immunoSEQ multiplex PCR, lists solely in-frame clones and lacks some. The table lists 85,000 to 90,000 clones, approximately 89% of them singletons. The CDR3 has 16 residues. V gave up 2 bases and J gave up 6 bases, with 15 bases separating them. Germline V CDR1 and CDR2: KGHDR, SFDVKD. The rearrangement uses TRBV24-1 and TRBJ2-2, with a tentative D call TRBD1 (6 bases). The sequenced material came from peripheral blood. The origin of this receptor is a human donor with active COVID-19. The donor label of this sample is uncertain. CDR3 coding DNA: TGTGCCACCAGTGATTACGTCAAAACAGGGCCCGGGGAGCTGTTTTTT. Translation gives CATSDYVKTGPGELFF.